A single sample is the source of the 24 T cell receptor beta chains below, sequenced in a study of CD8 T cells in ankylosing spondylitis. TCRdb redid the calling of the 5' RACE reads with MiXCR, one entry per CDR3 protein. The table includes about 280,000 distinct CDR3 sequences, around 18% detected once. The specimen sequenced was blood, either unsorted or a sorted T cell fraction (not recorded which). The receptor source for this set is a male donor with ankylosing spondylitis or in good health (not recorded which).

This clonotype occurred a few times. V usage is TRBV25-1 and J usage is TRBJ2-7, with TRBD1 matching over 8 bases. The CDR3 spans 17 residues. The germline V gene encodes CDR1 MGHDK and CDR2 SYGVNS. V lost 3 bases to trimming and J lost 1 base; unmatched junction nucleotides: 11. Written as DNA, the CDR3 is TGTGCCAGCAGTGACCGTCGTAGGCAGGGGGCATCCTACGAGCAGTACGTC. Its translation is CASSDRRRQGASYEQYV.

The chain couples TRBV10-3 to TRBJ2-1, with a tentative D call TRBD2 (6 bases). The CDR3 contains 15 residues. V lost 5 bases and J lost 7, with 18 bases in between. Germline V lookup: CDR1 ENHRY, CDR2 SYGVKD. The CDR3 DNA sequence: TGTGCCATCAGTTTACTCGCGGGGTCCTCAAATGAGCAGTTCTTC. Translated, it gives CAISLLAGSSNEQFF.

The chain is built from TRBV6-2 or TRBV6-3 and TRBJ2-4, with a weak D call TRBD2 (7 bases). The V end lost 8 bases, the J end lost 1 base, and 18 bases lay between the germline ends. The CDR3 extends over 16 amino acids. From germline, CDR1 is MNHEY and CDR2 SVGEGT. CDR3 residues: CASEMGGAVAKNIQYF. DNA of the CDR3: TGTGCCAGCGAAATGGGGGGGGCAGTGGCCAAAAACATTCAGTACTTC.

The chain combines TRBV19 with TRBJ2-1; 9 bases fit TRBD1. The CDR3 is 13 amino acids. The V gene's germline CDR1 is LNHDA and CDR2 SQIVND (reference sequence). V dropped 10 bases and J dropped 5; count of bases not matched to a gene: 6. The CDR3 coding sequence is TGTGCCACGAGACAGGGGGGACACAATGAGCAGTTCTTC. It encodes CATRQGGHNEQFF.

This chain joins TRBV7-2 and TRBJ2-3; TRBD2 matches at 11 bases. Trimming cost V 1 base and J 5 bases; bases outside gene matches: 2. The CDR3 has 15 amino acids. Germline V gives CDR1 SGHTA, CDR2 FQGNSA. CDR3 residues: CASSLGLAGRDTQYF. DNA for the CDR3: TGTGCCAGCAGCTTAGGACTAGCGGGGAGAGATACGCAGTATTTT.

This clonotype has only a few counts. The CDR3 is CAYQLTGRGEFEQFF. CDR3 in DNA: TGTGCCTATCAACTGACAGGGCGCGGGGAGTTCGAGCAGTTCTTC. The chain employs TRBV30 and TRBJ2-1; tentative D call: TRBD1 (7 bases). CDR1 and CDR2 from the germline V gene are GTSNPN and SVGIG (reference sequence). Trimming took 7 bases from V and 10 from J, leaving 26 bases between them. CDR3 length: 15 residues.

This clonotype has just a few counts. The chain carries TRBV5-1 and TRBJ2-2, with 7 bases matching TRBD2. The germline V gene encodes CDR1 SGHRS and CDR2 YFSETQ. This CDR3 is built from 15 residues. The trim removed 5 bases at V and 3 bases at J, leaving 7 bases unmatched. The CDR3 reads CASRGLADYTGELFF. CDR3 DNA sequence: TGCGCCAGCAGAGGTCTAGCGGACTACACCGGGGAGCTGTTTTTT.

The V and J genes are TRBV7-2 and TRBJ2-1, with D possibly matching TRBD1 (6 bases). Germline V lookup: CDR1 SGHTA, CDR2 FQGNSA. Trimming removed 5 bases at V and 6 bases at J, with 20 bases between. The CDR3 is 16 amino acids. The CDR3: CASSPHSGTNRNEQFF. CDR3 nucleotide sequence: TGTGCCAGCAGCCCCCATTCCGGGACAAATCGCAATGAGCAGTTCTTC. Full variable domain (rest looked up from reference TRBV7-2 and TRBJ2-1): GAGVSQSPSNKVTEKGKDVELRCDPISGHTALYWYRQSLGQGLEFLIYFQGNSAPDKSGLPSDRFSAERTGGSVSTLTIQRTQQEDSAVYLCASSPHSGTNRNEQFFGPGTRLTVL.

This clonotype appeared a few times. The chain uses TRBV3-1 and TRBJ2-5, with 13 bases fitting TRBD2. Per the germline V gene, CDR1 is LGHDT and CDR2 is YNNKEL (reference sequence). Losses at the gene ends were 4 bases for V and 0 bases for J; bases not matched to a gene: 2. The CDR3 runs 16 residues. The CDR3 region has the DNA TGTGCCAGCAGCCTGGGACTAGCGGGGAACCAAGAGACCCAGTACTTC. It yields the protein CASSLGLAGNQETQYF.

This clonotype showed up just a few times. This chain joins TRBV20-1 and TRBJ2-3; 7 nucleotides match TRBD2. V dropped 5 bases and J dropped 6; count of bases not matched to a gene: 8. The CDR3 is made up of 13 amino acids. The germline V gene has CDR1 DFQATT and CDR2 SNEGSKA (reference sequence). CDR3 loop: CSARTSTTDTQYF. CDR3 sequence (DNA): TGCAGTGCTCGGACTAGTACAACGGATACGCAGTATTTT.

The chain carries TRBV2 and TRBJ2-1, with 14 positions matching TRBD2. The CDR3 length is 18 residues. Germline V CDR1 and CDR2: SNHLY, FYNNEI. The CDR3 DNA reads as TGTACCCGCAGTTCAGGACTAGCGGGGGGATCTTCCTACAATGAGCAGTTCTTC. It yields the protein CTRSSGLAGGSSYNEQFF.

The chain recombines TRBV5-1 with TRBJ2-4; D possibly matches TRBD1 or TRBD2 (6 bases each). The CDR3 spans 14 residues. V shed 4 bases and J shed 8 bases, with 16 bases lying between them. Germline-derived CDR1 and CDR2 are SGHRS and YFSETQ. The chain's CDR3 is CASSGGGGKDIQYF. CDR3 coding DNA: TGCGCCAGCAGCGGAGGAGGGGGAAAGGACATTCAGTACTTC.

This clonotype was seen at least ten times. The gene calls are TRBV6-2 or TRBV6-3 and TRBJ1-5; D is undetermined. The CDR3 consists of 13 residues. V was shortened by 0 bases and J by 6 bases, with 6 bases between the two germline ends. In germline, CDR1 is MNHEY, CDR2 SVGEGT. The CDR3 protein is CASSYSGFQPQHF. The DNA for the CDR3 is TGTGCCAGCAGTTACTCGGGGTTTCAGCCCCAGCATTTT.

V usage is TRBV7-9 and J usage is TRBJ2-1; 13 nucleotides match TRBD2. Germline loops: CDR1 SEHNR, CDR2 FQNEAQ (reference sequence). The V and J ends lost 1 base and 8 bases, in that order; junction bases with no gene match: 8. This CDR3 region has 17 residues. CDR3 in DNA: TGTGCCAGCAGCTTAGGGAGGACTAGCGGGAGCGGCGATGAGCAGTTCTTC. Amino acid sequence: CASSLGRTSGSGDEQFF.

This clonotype was recorded a few times. The chain employs TRBV6-1 and TRBJ1-4; no firm D call. Germline V gene data show CDR1 as MNHNS and CDR2 as SASEGT. V was clipped by 3 bases and J by 6 bases, with 11 bases between them. This CDR3 region has 14 residues. CDR3 amino acids: CASSDPGWDEKLFF. The CDR3 region has the DNA TGTGCCAGCAGTGACCCGGGGTGGGATGAAAAACTGTTTTTT.

This clonotype was seen only a few times. The rearrangement links TRBV29-1 to TRBJ2-2; no firm D call. CDR1 and CDR2 from the germline V gene are SQVTM and ANQGSEA. The CDR3 is 15 amino acids. Trimming cost V 5 bases and J 0 bases, with 13 bases left between them. In DNA, the CDR3 is TGCAGCGTTTCCGAAACTGGCGCGAACACCGGGGAGCTGTTTTTT. Translation: CSVSETGANTGELFF.

Only a few counts were recorded for this clonotype. The genes are TRBV9 and TRBJ2-5; possible D gene TRBD2, 7 bases. The ends were cut back, 0 bases at V and 1 base at J, with 16 bases in the middle. This CDR3 has 17 residues. Germline assignment: CDR1 SGDLS and CDR2 YYNGEE. CDR3 loop: CASSVDPEGGAQETQYF. As DNA, the CDR3 is TGTGCCAGCAGCGTAGATCCGGAGGGGGGGGCCCAAGAGACCCAGTACTTC.

The rearrangement links TRBV5-1 to TRBJ2-3, with 8 nucleotides matching TRBD1. The length of the CDR3 is 15 residues. The ends lost 4 bases at V and 5 bases at J; junction bases unmatched: 9. The V gene's germline CDR1 is SGHRS and CDR2 YFSETQ. CDR3 residues: CASSTRQGQGDTQYF. DNA for the CDR3: TGCGCCAGCAGCACCCGACAGGGGCAGGGAGATACGCAGTATTTT.

The chain employs TRBV7-8 and TRBJ2-7; the match to TRBD2 covers 9 bases. Germline V gene sequence: CDR1 SGHVS, CDR2 FQNEAQ. The CDR3 contains 16 residues. Unmatched junction bases numbered 10, after V lost 3 bases and J lost 4 bases. The CDR3: CASSFATSGPFYEQYV. CDR3 bases: TGTGCCAGCAGCTTCGCAACTAGCGGGCCATTTTACGAGCAGTACGTC.

The chain combines TRBV2 with TRBJ2-1; possibly TRBD1 or TRBD2 for D (5 bases each). Germline CDR1 and CDR2: SNHLY and FYNNEI. The CDR3 loop spans 13 amino acids. Trimming took 7 bases from V and 2 from J, leaving 9 bases between them. The CDR3 spells CASTRDPYNEQFF. CDR3 coding DNA: TGTGCCAGCACCAGGGACCCCTACAATGAGCAGTTCTTC. The full variable domain, completed using reference TRBV2 and TRBJ2-1, is EPEVTQTPSHQVTQMGQEVILRCVPISNHLYFYWYRQILGQKVEFLVSFYNNEISEKSEIFDDQFSVERPDGSNFTLKIRSTKLEDSAMYFCASTRDPYNEQFFGPGTRLTVL.

In its sample, this clonotype was seen a few times. This chain joins TRBV21-1 and TRBJ2-7; the DNA was not compared with TRBD1, the D call given in the table. TRBV21-1 is marked as a pseudogene. CDR3 length equals 14 residues. This chain's CDR3 is CASSIRQAQEAQYV. The CDR3 nucleotides read TGTGCCAGCAGCATAAGACAGGCCCAGGAAGCGCAGTACGTC.

This clonotype was observed a handful of times. This chain connects TRBV5-6 to TRBJ2-5; D unclear. The V and J ends lost 1 base and 3 bases respectively, with 7 bases between them. Germline V gene data show CDR1 as SGHDT and CDR2 as YYEEEE. CDR3 length: 13 residues. The CDR3 DNA sequence: TGTGCCAGCAGCTTGTACGGAGAAGAGACCCAGTACTTC. Translation gives CASSLYGEETQYF.

This clonotype was detected many times. CDR3 sequence: CASSSLRNYGYTF. CDR3 nucleotide sequence: TGCGCCAGCAGCTCCCTCAGAAACTATGGCTACACCTTC. The chain employs TRBV5-1 and TRBJ1-2; D is ambiguous. From germline, CDR1 is SGHRS and CDR2 YFSETQ. The CDR3 extends over 13 amino acids. V lost 3 bases and J lost 2, with 8 bases in between.

This clonotype was recorded at least ten times. The CDR3 coding sequence is TGTGCCAGCAGCTCACTTCACAGGGGAGGGAACACTGAAGCTTTCTTT. Its translation: CASSSLHRGGNTEAFF. This chain uses TRBV12-3 or TRBV12-4 with TRBJ1-1; 7 nucleotides align to TRBD1. V lost 6 bases, J lost 1 base, and 11 bases stayed unmatched. The CDR3 sequence is 16 residues long.